This TCR beta chain was documented in a study of CD4+ T cells in melanoma (dated by TCRdb to between 2021 and 2022). Regarding the complete study: The study examined neoantigen-specific CD4+ T cells in human melanoma. The full study reports these points: Neoantigen-specific CD4+ T cells in melanoma were reported to have a range of differentiation states. The report described a correlation between neoantigen-specific CD4+ T cells and the function of CD8+ T cells, macrophages and B cells.

A few counts support this clone. The antigen it binds to is not known. No base-level quality is on record; no much larger clone is a single base apart. The germline V gene encodes CDR1 SGHAT and CDR2 FQNNGV. At the junction V is shortened by 4 bases and J by 3 bases, with 15 bases in between. The CDR3 sequence holds 15 residues, the cysteine and phenylalanine included. Solely the CDR3 DNA is kept, with 45 bases framed from the first base. Library generation was performed with the immunoSEQ multiplex PCR assay. Imported from immuneACCESS, the table was reduced by TCRdb to in-frame sequences with V and J called. These copies leave out some clones; in studies compared against another copy, an unresolved V gene accounts for under half, and the cause of the remainder is not known. The sample records fewer than 15,000 clones, approximately 80% of which are singletons. Clones ranked in the top ten supply 5.5% to 8% of the sample.

Donors were patients with melanoma. The sequence was obtained from a human donor with melanoma. Sequenced material: cells from a culture (not recorded whether cultured in vitro). The chain was built from TRBV11-2 and TRBJ1-2, with TRBD1 as a weak D call on 5 bases. The bases are TGTGCCAGCAGCTCATACAGGTCCCGAGACTATGGCTACACCTTC. Its protein is CASSSYRSRDYGYTF.